The text below deals with one T cell receptor beta chain. Its antigen is as yet unknown. The data belong to a study of T cell responses to AZD1222 COVID-19 vaccine. This CDR3 region has 13 residues. In germline, CDR1 is SQVTM, CDR2 ANQGSEA. V was clipped by 3 bases and J by 6 bases, with 12 bases between them. Sequenced by immunoSEQ multiplex PCR; TCRdb stores in-frame clones only, minus some. The sample yields 120,000 or so clones, approximately 90% seen once. Findings and limits, study-wide: When two AZD1222 doses had been given, Spike-specific TCR breadth and depth rose. Baseline seropositives among AZD1222 recipients totaled only six.

Material: peripheral blood, obtained on day 0 of MenACWY control vaccination. This clonotype was obtained from an adult in good health. The chain employs TRBV29-1 and TRBJ2-1, with D possibly TRBD1 on 5 matching bases. The CDR3 spells CSVDLDTRNEQFF. Written as DNA, the CDR3 is TGCAGCGTTGACTTGGACACTCGCAATGAGCAGTTCTTC.